Sequencing of this T cell receptor beta chain was carried out in a study of cytomegalovirus exposure and HLA in healthy donors. General study points: Reportedly, a later analysis found an Asian-associated ancestry cluster had fewer N-insertions than the roughly 630-donor mean. In vitro checks showed that a few CMV-associated chains really do target CMV antigens.

The PCR ran on 60 Vbeta and 13 Jbeta primers. Source study methods: Among the unique TCR beta chains that a later analysis counted, about 79 million in all, roughly 11 million were shared. Libraries were prepared by immunoSEQ multiplex PCR; TCRdb keeps only in-frame clonotypes and omits some of them. V, J and clone size are taken as reported in that table, and D and trimming were inferred from the DNA itself. Altogether approximately 100,000 clones are present, roughly 82% being singletons, with the ten largest covering approximately 9.9%. Notes on this clone: What it binds is not known.

Nominally healthy donors were sampled, though unrecorded immune exposures were likely. The CDR3 has 15 amino acids. Trimming took 2 bases from V and 7 from J; bases not matched to a gene: 9. Germline loops: CDR1 SGHRS, CDR2 YFSETQ. This TCR was sampled from a man aged 35-49 years in good health and CMV-seropositive. J is TRBJ1-2 and V is TRBV5-1, with 9 bases matching TRBD1. The sample comprised PBMCs. The CDR3, as DNA: TGCGCCAGCAGCTTCCTAGGACAGGGGACACTTGGCTACACCTTC. Protein: CASSFLGQGTLGYTF.